Following are 23 T cell receptor beta chains from one sample sequenced in a study of response to subunit inactivated influenza vaccine. TCRdb re-called the RT-PCR reads with MiXCR, one entry per CDR3 protein. This table has about 300,000 distinct CDR3 sequences, approximately 21% appearing once. The sample here was PBMCs from blood, taken less than 22 months after vaccination. Every receptor here comes from a man aged 50-75 years who received an inactivated influenza vaccine.

The J gene is TRBJ1-2, the V gene TRBV27, with a tentative D call TRBD1 (6 bases). The CDR3 has 13 amino acids. Germline V lookup: CDR1 MNHEY, CDR2 SMNVEV (reference sequence). Trimming stripped 3 bases from V and 8 bases from J, with 13 bases between. This CDR3 reads CASSLNREGGYTF. The CDR3 region has the DNA TGTGCCAGCAGTTTGAACAGGGAAGGCGGCTACACCTTC.

In its sample, this clonotype was seen once. V and J are TRBV7-2 and TRBJ2-1; 8 positions agree with TRBD2. V shed 1 base and J 5 bases; nucleotides not matched to a gene: 4. Germline-derived CDR1 and CDR2 are SGHTA and FQGNSA. CDR3 length: 15 residues. CDR3 coding DNA: TGTGCCAGCAGCTTAGAGGCGGGAGGCCACAATGAGCAGTTCTTC. Protein product: CASSLEAGGHNEQFF.

This rearrangement joins TRBV20-1 to TRBJ2-5, with 8 bases that match TRBD1. Trimming cost V 6 bases and J 5 bases; bases outside gene matches: 11. In germline, CDR1 is DFQATT, CDR2 SNEGSKA (reference sequence). The CDR3 has 14 amino acids. The DNA for the CDR3 is TGCAGTGCCCCCCCGACAGGGGTGCAGGAGACCCAGTACTTC. This encodes CSAPPTGVQETQYF.

This clonotype came up many times. The V and J genes are TRBV6-1 and TRBJ2-7; D unresolved. Germline V gene data show CDR1 as MNHNS and CDR2 as SASEGT. The CDR3 covers 13 residues. The germline V and J ends were trimmed by 5 bases and 5 bases, with 13 bases remaining between them. CDR3 bases: TGTGCCAGCAGTCCCACGACATGGGACGAGCAGTACTTC. Protein: CASSPTTWDEQYF.

V gene TRBV15 combines with J gene TRBJ1-2, with 9 bases aligning to TRBD1. The CDR3 is 15 amino acids. Per the germline V gene, CDR1 is LNHNV and CDR2 is YYDKDF (reference sequence). Trimming removed 5 bases from V and 5 bases from J; junction bases left unmatched: 9. The CDR3 DNA reads as TGTGCCACCAGCGGCCAACAGGGGGCTAGGTATGGCTACACCTTC. It yields the protein CATSGQQGARYGYTF. Combining the CDR3 with reference TRBV15 and TRBJ1-2 gives the whole variable domain DAMVIQNPRYQVTQFGKPVTLSCSQTLNHNVMYWYQQKSSQAPKLLFHYYDKDFNNEADTPDNFQSRRPNTSFCFLDIRSPGLGDTAMYLCATSGQQGARYGYTFGSGTRLTVV.

The sample holds a few counts of this clonotype. CDR3 region: CASSQLAGVSEQFF. CDR3 nucleotide sequence: TGTGCCAGCAGTCAGCTAGCGGGAGTGAGTGAGCAGTTCTTC. The V call is TRBV7-3, the J call TRBJ2-1, with TRBD2 matching over 10 bases. Germline V gives CDR1 SGHTA, CDR2 FQGTGA. The CDR3 sequence is 14 residues long. Trimming at V came to 6 bases and at J to 9 bases, leaving 8 bases not matched to a gene.

This clonotype was picked up a small number of times. The gene calls are TRBV12-3 or TRBV12-4 and TRBJ1-1; D gene uncertain. Trimming shortened V by 6 bases and J by 0 bases, and 11 bases separated the two germline ends. The CDR3 sequence is 14 residues long. In DNA form, the CDR3 reads TGTGCCAGCAGCATCACCAAAATGAACACTGAAGCTTTCTTT. It is translated as CASSITKMNTEAFF.

This clonotype has only a few counts. The V gene is TRBV12-3 or TRBV12-4, the J gene TRBJ1-2; the D gene is possibly TRBD1 (5 bases). Trimming took 5 bases from V and 5 from J, leaving 18 bases between them. The CDR3 has 15 residues. CDR3 amino acids: CASSGAGLAGYGYTF. The CDR3 DNA follows: TGTGCCAGCAGTGGGGCGGGGCTTGCGGGTTATGGCTACACCTTC.

The rearrangement uses TRBV12-3 or TRBV12-4 and TRBJ2-7; D is unclear. The length of the CDR3 is 13 residues. V was shortened by 3 bases and J by 2 bases, with 8 bases between the two germline ends. The CDR3 sequence is CASSFAETYEQYF. CDR3 nucleotides: TGTGCCAGCAGTTTTGCCGAAACCTACGAGCAGTACTTC.

This clonotype was recorded at least ten times. V usage is TRBV6-5 and J usage is TRBJ2-7; D assignment may be TRBD1 or TRBD2 (5 bases each). The CDR3 sequence is 15 residues long. V was trimmed by 5 bases and J by 0 bases, leaving 14 bases between them. Germline V gene sequence: CDR1 MNHEY, CDR2 SVGAGI. The DNA for the CDR3 is TGTGCCAGCAGTCCCGGGGCAGTAAGCTCCTACGAGCAGTACTTC. This sequence encodes CASSPGAVSSYEQYF.

This clonotype was seen a few times. This chain uses TRBV20-1 with TRBJ2-1; 14 nucleotides line up with TRBD2. CDR1 DFQATT and CDR2 SNEGSKA come from the germline V gene (reference sequence). Germline trimming cut 1 base from V and 10 bases from J; bases unmatched to any gene: 6. The CDR3 sequence is 15 residues long. This CDR3 reads CSARAGTSGRSEQFF. The CDR3 nucleotides are TGCAGTGCTAGAGCCGGGACTAGCGGGAGAAGCGAGCAGTTCTTC.

This clonotype has a handful of counts. The chain carries TRBV29-1 and TRBJ2-1; D is possibly TRBD1 or TRBD2 (7 bases each). CDR3 length: 14 residues. Trimming took 6 bases from V and 7 from J, leaving 19 bases between them. From germline, CDR1 is SQVTM and CDR2 ANQGSEA. Here the CDR3 reads CSVVRDRAGNEQFF. The CDR3 nucleotides are TGCAGCGTAGTCCGGGACAGAGCGGGAAATGAGCAGTTCTTC.

V and J are TRBV11-1 and TRBJ2-6; 7 bases match TRBD1. The germline V gene encodes CDR1 SGHAT and CDR2 FQDESV (reference sequence). This CDR3 is built from 19 residues. V was pared by 2 bases and J by 4 bases, with 14 bases of the junction left unmatched. The CDR3 nucleotides are TGTGCCAGCAGCTTATTTTCAAGGGCAGGGGGTACGGGGGCCAACGTCCTGACTTTC. Its translation: CASSLFSRAGGTGANVLTF.

The chain employs TRBV7-2 and TRBJ2-7; either TRBD1 or TRBD2 may fit D (6 bases each). CDR3 length: 14 residues. Germline loops: CDR1 SGHTA, CDR2 FQGNSA. Trimming took 5 bases from V and 2 from J, leaving 13 bases between them. CDR3 nucleotides: TGTGCCAGCAGCCCCACGGGGGCCACCTACGAGCAGTACTTC. Translating gives CASSPTGATYEQYF.

V is TRBV6-2 or TRBV6-3 and J is TRBJ1-5; D unresolved. CDR1 and CDR2 from the germline V gene are MNHEY and SVGEGT. The germline V and J ends were trimmed by 2 bases and 0 bases, with 23 bases remaining between them. This CDR3 contains 20 residues. The CDR3 DNA is TGTGCCAGCAGTTACCCACGTTTAAGCGCGCCATCTTATAGCAATCAGCCCCAGCATTTT. It translates to CASSYPRLSAPSYSNQPQHF.

The CDR3 bases are TGCAGTGCTAGAGACACAGGGCTAGACACTGAAGCTTTCTTT. Protein sequence: CSARDTGLDTEAFF. This sequence joins TRBV20-1 and TRBJ1-1, with D possibly being TRBD1 (6 bases). V shed 0 bases and J shed 3 bases, with 11 bases lying between them. The CDR3 has 14 residues. Germline V CDR1 and CDR2: DFQATT, SNEGSKA (reference sequence).

This clonotype was seen only a few times. This chain links TRBV4-1 with TRBJ1-1, with D unclear. CDR1 is MGHRA, CDR2 YSYEKL, per germline. The CDR3 has 15 amino acids. V lost 4 bases and J lost 1, with 13 bases in between. The CDR3 reads CASSPLGRANTEAFF. Written as DNA, the CDR3 is TGCGCCAGCAGCCCCCTGGGTAGGGCGAACACTGAAGCTTTCTTT.

About this clonotype: At one end the junction does not follow the germline gene, possibly because of a read error. V is TRBV20-1 and J is TRBJ2-7; 7 bases align to TRBD1. Germline loops: CDR1 DFQATT, CDR2 SNEGSKA (reference sequence). The CDR3 is made up of 16 amino acids. CDR3 in amino acids: CSARALGTVKPYEQHF. CDR3 DNA sequence: TGCAGTGCTAGAGCCCTAGGGACAGTGAAACCCTACGAGCAGCACTTC.

With regard to this clonotype: At one end the junction does not follow the germline gene, possibly because of a read error. V gene TRBV7-7 combines with J gene TRBJ2-3; the D call may be TRBD1 or TRBD2 (7 bases each). Germline V gene lookup returns CDR1 SSHAT and CDR2 FNYEAQ (reference sequence). The CDR3 covers 16 residues. In nucleotides, the CDR3 is TGTGCTAGCAGCCCCCGGGGAGGGGGCAGCACAGATACGCAGTATTTT. Its translation is CASSPRGGGSTDTQYF.

This rearrangement joins TRBV4-1 to TRBJ2-2; 8 bases line up with TRBD2. Germline V gene sequence: CDR1 MGHRA, CDR2 YSYEKL. The CDR3 covers 18 residues. V trimming: 1 base; J trimming: 1 base; junction bases outside the gene matches: 8. In DNA, the CDR3 is TGCGCCAGCAGCCAAGCGAACATAGCGGGGATGAACACCGGGGAGCTGTTTTTT. It specifies CASSQANIAGMNTGELFF.

This clonotype has a handful of counts. The chain uses TRBV30 and TRBJ1-5; 7 nucleotides match TRBD1. The germline gives CDR1 GTSNPN, CDR2 SVGIG (reference sequence). The CDR3 consists of 15 residues. V lost 2 bases to trimming and J lost 0 bases; unmatched junction nucleotides: 4. This chain's CDR3 is CAWSKTGRSNQPQHF. For the CDR3, the DNA is TGTGCCTGGAGTAAGACAGGGCGTAGCAATCAGCCCCAGCATTTT.

This clonotype was counted only a few times. This chain uses TRBV3-1 with TRBJ1-1; D remains unclear. Trimming left V 2 bases short and J 2 bases short, with 12 bases between. This CDR3 is 15 amino acids long. The germline gives CDR1 LGHDT, CDR2 YNNKEL (reference sequence). The CDR3 DNA reads as TGTGCCAGCAGCCAATCTGCACGGCTAAACACTGAAGCTTTCTTT. Translation gives CASSQSARLNTEAFF.

The chain uses TRBV20-1 and TRBJ2-1; perhaps TRBD2 as D (6 bases). The CDR3 is 16 amino acids. CDR1 DFQATT and CDR2 SNEGSKA come from the germline V gene (reference sequence). V shed 1 base and J shed 2 bases, with 15 bases lying between them. The CDR3 DNA is TGCAGTGCTAGAGGGGGCGGGAAGTACCCCTACAATGAGCAGTTCTTC. Translating gives CSARGGGKYPYNEQFF.